This T cell receptor beta chain stems from a study of blood T cells in healthy people across ages. Study-level findings and limits: Bulk PBMC profiling left naive and antigen-experienced comparisons inconclusive. Strong correlation existed between TCR beta diversity and naive T cell percentage.

Drawing of peripheral blood yielded about 10 milliliters from each donor. A minimum of 5 micrograms of total RNA was extracted per sample. This CDR3 is 14 amino acids long. V lost 8 bases and J lost 0, with 13 bases in between. Germline CDR1 and CDR2: SEHNR and FQNEAQ (reference sequence). Remarks on this clonotype: No antigen is known for it.

With a J-beta primer mix and a sample-barcoded 5' primer, a second PCR ran about 7 to 12 cycles. Each CDR3 protein is one row after TCRdb ran MiXCR on the 5' RACE reads. The table lists about 400,000 distinct CDR3 sequences, approximately 51% of them singletons. The TCR was taken from a man between 60 and 75 years old in good health. What was sequenced was blood. This sequence joins TRBV7-9 and TRBJ2-5; perhaps D is TRBD1 or TRBD2 (5 bases each). The CDR3 reads CASGPGQYQETQYF. The CDR3 DNA sequence: TGTGCCAGCGGCCCGGGGCAGTACCAAGAGACCCAGTACTTC.